The sequence of this T cell receptor (beta chain) was determined in a study of shared clonotypes between healthy human individuals. Across the study: Three CD4 naive, three CD4 memory, two CD8 naive and one CD8 memory plate were used per donor.

CDR3 size: 14 residues. CDR1 and CDR2 (germline): SGHDN, FVKESK. V lost 0 bases to trimming and J lost 12 bases, with 15 bases between them. Within Nashville, Tennessee resided all donors, each a Caucasian adult. Deep-level assay runs were performed. Measured with immunoSEQ multiplex PCR; TCRdb has only the in-frame clones, and not every one. The profile shows about a million clones, approximately 77% of them singletons. The sample comprised memory CD4+ T cells from PBMCs. The subset was: CD45RA-negative fraction. The TCR sequence derives from a man aged 18 to 29 in good health. Some clones in this sample may be carry-over from other donors' samples. J is TRBJ2-1 and V is TRBV14, with D possibly being TRBD1 or TRBD2 (5 bases each). The CDR3 DNA reads as TGTGCCAGCAGCCAAGACCCCCGGGGCCGAACGCAGTTCTTC. Translated: CASSQDPRGRTQFF.